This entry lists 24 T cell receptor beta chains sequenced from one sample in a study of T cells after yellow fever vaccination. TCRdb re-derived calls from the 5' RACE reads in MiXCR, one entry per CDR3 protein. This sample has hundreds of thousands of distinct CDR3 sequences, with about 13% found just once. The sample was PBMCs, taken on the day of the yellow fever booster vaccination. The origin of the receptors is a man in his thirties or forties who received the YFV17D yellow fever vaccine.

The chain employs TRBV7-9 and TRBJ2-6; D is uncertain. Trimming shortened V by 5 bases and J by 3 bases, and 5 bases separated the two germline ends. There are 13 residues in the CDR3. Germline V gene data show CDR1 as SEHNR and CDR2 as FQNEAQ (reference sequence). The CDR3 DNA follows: TGTGCCAGCAGCCGATTTGGGGCCAACGTCCTGACTTTC. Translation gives CASSRFGANVLTF.

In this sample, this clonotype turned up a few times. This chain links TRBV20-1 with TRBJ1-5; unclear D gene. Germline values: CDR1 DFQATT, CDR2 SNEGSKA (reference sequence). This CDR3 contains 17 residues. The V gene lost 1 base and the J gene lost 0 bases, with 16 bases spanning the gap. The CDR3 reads CSARATQADDSNQPQHF. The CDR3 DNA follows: TGCAGTGCTAGAGCCACCCAGGCGGACGATAGCAATCAGCCCCAGCATTTT.

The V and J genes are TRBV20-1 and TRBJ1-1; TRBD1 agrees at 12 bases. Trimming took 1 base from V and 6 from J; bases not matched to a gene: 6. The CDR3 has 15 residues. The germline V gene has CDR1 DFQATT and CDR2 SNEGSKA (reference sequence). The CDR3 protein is CSARARDRGPSEAFF. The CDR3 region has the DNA TGCAGTGCTAGAGCTCGGGACAGGGGGCCGTCTGAAGCTTTCTTT.

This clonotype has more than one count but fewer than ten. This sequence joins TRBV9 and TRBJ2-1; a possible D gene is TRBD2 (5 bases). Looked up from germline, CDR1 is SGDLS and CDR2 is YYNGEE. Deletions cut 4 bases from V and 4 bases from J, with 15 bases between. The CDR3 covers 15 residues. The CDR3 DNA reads TGTGCCAGCAGCAGAGAGGGATCGCTATACAATGAGCAGTTCTTC. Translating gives CASSREGSLYNEQFF.

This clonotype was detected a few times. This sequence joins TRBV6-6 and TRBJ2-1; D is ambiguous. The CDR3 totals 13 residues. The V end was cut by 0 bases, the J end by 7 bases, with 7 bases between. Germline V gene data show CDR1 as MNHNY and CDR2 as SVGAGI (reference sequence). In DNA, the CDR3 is TGTGCCAGCAGTTACTCGACCAAGAATGAGCAGTTCTTC. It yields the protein CASSYSTKNEQFF.

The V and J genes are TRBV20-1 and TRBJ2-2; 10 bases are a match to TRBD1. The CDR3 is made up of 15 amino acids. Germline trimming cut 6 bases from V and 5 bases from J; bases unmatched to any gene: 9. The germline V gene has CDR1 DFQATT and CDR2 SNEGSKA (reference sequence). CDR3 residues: CSAYRGDRGTGELFF. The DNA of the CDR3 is TGCAGTGCCTATAGGGGGGACAGGGGTACCGGGGAGCTGTTTTTT.

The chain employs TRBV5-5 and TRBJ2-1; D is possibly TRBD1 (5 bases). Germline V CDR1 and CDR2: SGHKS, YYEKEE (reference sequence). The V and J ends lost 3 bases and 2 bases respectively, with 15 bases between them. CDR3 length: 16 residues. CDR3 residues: CASSSGVRVAYNEQFF. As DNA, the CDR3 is TGTGCCAGCAGCTCTGGCGTCAGGGTCGCCTACAATGAGCAGTTCTTC.

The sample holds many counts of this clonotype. The CDR3, as DNA: TGTGCCAGCAGCCAGGGAGGGGTGCGGAGGATCACTGAAGCTTTCTTT. It codes for CASSQGGVRRITEAFF. The genes are TRBV3-1 and TRBJ1-1; D perhaps matches TRBD1 (5 bases). Trimming pared 3 bases from V and 4 bases from J, leaving 18 bases between. The germline gives CDR1 LGHDT, CDR2 YNNKEL (reference sequence). CDR3 length: 16 residues.

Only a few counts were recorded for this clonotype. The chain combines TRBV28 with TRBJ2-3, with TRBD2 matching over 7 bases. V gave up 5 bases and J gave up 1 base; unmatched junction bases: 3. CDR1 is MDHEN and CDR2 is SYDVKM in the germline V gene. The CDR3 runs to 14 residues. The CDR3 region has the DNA TGTGCCAGCAGTGAAGCGGGACGCACAGATACGCAGTATTTT. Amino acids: CASSEAGRTDTQYF.

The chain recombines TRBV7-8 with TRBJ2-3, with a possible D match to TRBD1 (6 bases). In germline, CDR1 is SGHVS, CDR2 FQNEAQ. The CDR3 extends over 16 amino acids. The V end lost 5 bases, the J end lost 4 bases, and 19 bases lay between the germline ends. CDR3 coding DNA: TGTGCCAGCAGCCCGATACAGGGCGTTGGCGCAGATACGCAGTATTTT. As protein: CASSPIQGVGADTQYF.

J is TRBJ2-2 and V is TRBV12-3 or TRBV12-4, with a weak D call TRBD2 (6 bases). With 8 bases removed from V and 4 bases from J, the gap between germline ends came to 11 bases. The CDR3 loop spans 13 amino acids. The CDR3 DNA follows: TGTGCCAGCCCTGGAGGGTCCACCGGGGAGCTGTTTTTT. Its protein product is CASPGGSTGELFF.

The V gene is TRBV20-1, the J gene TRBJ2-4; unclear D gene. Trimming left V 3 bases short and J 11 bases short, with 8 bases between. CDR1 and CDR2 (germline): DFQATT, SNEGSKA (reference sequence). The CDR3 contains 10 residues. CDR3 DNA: TGCAGTGCTAGGGAGACGGTTCAGTACTTC. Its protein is CSARETVQYF.

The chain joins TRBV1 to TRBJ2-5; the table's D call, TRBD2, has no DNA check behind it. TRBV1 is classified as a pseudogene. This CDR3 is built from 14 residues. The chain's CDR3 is CTSSQSTGLETQYF. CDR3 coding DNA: TGCACCAGCAGCCAAAGCACGGGCCTGGAGACCCAGTACTTC.

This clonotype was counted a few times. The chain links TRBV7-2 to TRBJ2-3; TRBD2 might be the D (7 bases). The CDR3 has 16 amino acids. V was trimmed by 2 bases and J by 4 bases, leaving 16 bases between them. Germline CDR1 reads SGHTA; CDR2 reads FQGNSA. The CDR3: CASSLYRGGNPDTQYF. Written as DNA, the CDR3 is TGTGCCAGCAGCTTATATAGGGGGGGGAATCCAGATACGCAGTATTTT.

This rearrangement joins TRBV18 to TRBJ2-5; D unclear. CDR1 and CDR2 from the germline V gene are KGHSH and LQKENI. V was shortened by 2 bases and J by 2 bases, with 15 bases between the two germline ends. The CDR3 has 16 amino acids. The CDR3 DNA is TGTGCCAGCTCACCAGAGACTCCCAGGCCACAAGAGACCCAGTACTTC. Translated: CASSPETPRPQETQYF.

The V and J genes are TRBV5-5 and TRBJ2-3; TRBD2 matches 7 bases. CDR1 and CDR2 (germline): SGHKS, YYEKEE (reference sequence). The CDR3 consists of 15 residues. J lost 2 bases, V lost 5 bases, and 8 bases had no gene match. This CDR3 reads CASRGGLAATDTQYF. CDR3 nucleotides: TGTGCCAGCAGGGGTGGCCTAGCGGCCACAGATACGCAGTATTTT. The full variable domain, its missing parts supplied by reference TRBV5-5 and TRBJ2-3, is DAGVTQSPTHLIKTRGQQVTLRCSPISGHKSVSWYQQVLGQGPQFIFQYYEKEERGRGNFPDRFSARQFPNYSSELNVNALLLGDSALYLCASRGGLAATDTQYFGPGTRLTVL.

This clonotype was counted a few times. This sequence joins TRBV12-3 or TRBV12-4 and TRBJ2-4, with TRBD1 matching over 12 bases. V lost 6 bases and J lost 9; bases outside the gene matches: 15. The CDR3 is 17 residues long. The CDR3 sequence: CASSWEGTGGVSGIQYF. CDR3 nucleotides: TGTGCCAGCAGCTGGGAAGGGACAGGGGGCGTTAGTGGCATTCAGTACTTC.

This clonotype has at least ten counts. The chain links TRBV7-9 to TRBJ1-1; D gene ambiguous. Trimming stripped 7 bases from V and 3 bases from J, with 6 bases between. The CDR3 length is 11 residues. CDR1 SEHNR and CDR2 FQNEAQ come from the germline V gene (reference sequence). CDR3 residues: CASTRDTEAFF. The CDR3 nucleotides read TGTGCCAGCACCCGGGACACTGAAGCTTTCTTT.

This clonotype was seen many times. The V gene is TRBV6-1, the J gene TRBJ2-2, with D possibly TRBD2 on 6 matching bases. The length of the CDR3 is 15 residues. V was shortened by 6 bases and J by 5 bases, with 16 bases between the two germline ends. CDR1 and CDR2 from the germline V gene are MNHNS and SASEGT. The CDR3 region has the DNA TGTGCCAGCAGCGGGGGTAGGGTGGGGACCGGGGAGCTGTTTTTT. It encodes CASSGGRVGTGELFF.

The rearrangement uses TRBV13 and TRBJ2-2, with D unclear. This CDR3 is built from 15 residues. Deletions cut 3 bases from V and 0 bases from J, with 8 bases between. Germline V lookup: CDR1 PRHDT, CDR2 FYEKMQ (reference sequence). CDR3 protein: CASSLATPNTGELFF. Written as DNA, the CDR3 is TGTGCCAGCAGCTTGGCGACACCGAACACCGGGGAGCTGTTTTTT.

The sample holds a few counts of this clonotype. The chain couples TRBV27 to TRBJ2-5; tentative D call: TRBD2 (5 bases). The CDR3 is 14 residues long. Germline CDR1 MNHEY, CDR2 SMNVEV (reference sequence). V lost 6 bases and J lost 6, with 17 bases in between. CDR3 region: CASSSEGWGKTQYF. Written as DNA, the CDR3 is TGTGCCAGCAGCTCCGAGGGATGGGGAAAGACCCAGTACTTC.

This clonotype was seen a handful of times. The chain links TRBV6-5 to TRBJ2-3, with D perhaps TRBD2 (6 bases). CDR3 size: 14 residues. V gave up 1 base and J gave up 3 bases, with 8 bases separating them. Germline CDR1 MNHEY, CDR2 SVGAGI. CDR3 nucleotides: TGTGCCAGCAGTTACTTTGCGGGAACAGATACGCAGTATTTT. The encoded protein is CASSYFAGTDTQYF.

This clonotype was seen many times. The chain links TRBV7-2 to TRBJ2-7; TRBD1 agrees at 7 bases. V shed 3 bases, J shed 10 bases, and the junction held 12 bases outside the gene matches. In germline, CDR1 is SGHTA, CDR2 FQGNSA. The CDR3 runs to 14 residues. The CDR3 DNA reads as TGTGCCAGCAGCTTCAGGGACAGAGAAGGGGAACAGTACTTC. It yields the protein CASSFRDREGEQYF.

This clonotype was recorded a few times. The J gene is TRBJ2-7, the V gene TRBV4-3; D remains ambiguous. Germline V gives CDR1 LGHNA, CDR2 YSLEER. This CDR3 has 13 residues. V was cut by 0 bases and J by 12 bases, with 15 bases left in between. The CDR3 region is CASSQEIVGNPYF. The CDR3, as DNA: TGCGCCAGCAGCCAAGAAATCGTGGGCAACCCGTACTTC.